Here is one T cell receptor beta chain with its context. The data stem from a study of T cell changes during pregnancy in multiple sclerosis. The V and J ends lost 2 bases and 1 base respectively, with 10 bases between them. This CDR3 has 15 residues. The germline CDR1 and CDR2 sequences are MNHEY and SMNVEV (reference sequence). TCRdb's table, derived via immunoSEQ multiplex PCR, lists solely in-frame clones and lacks some. The repertoire holds roughly 99,000 clones, with around 92% as singletons. This TCR was sampled from a female donor in good health, enrolled as a control in a pregnancy study. The rearrangement joins TRBV27 to TRBJ2-3, with D perhaps matching TRBD1 (6 bases). The source material was peripheral blood, sampled after pregnancy. The CDR3 region has the DNA TGTGCCAGCAGTTTAGGGGGCACTCGCACAGATACGCAGTATTTT. This gives the protein CASSLGGTRTDTQYF.